This entry is about one T cell receptor beta chain. The treatment: oral pan-JAK inhibitor, 5-10 mg twice daily. Sorted out of PBMCs were CD4+ T cells and CD8+ T cells. This CDR3 is 14 amino acids long. Germline lookup yields CDR1 SQVTM and CDR2 ANQGSEA. Trimming removed 3 bases from V and 9 bases from J; junction bases left unmatched: 10. The authors extracted RNA and reverse transcribed it into cDNA as the sequencing template. Generated by immunoSEQ multiplex PCR, the TCRdb table keeps only in-frame clones and is missing some. The table includes roughly 190,000 clones, 45% to 65% detected once. The data are from a study of CD8+ T cells in alopecia areata.

The receptor comes from a human donor with alopecia areata. The sample was CD4+ T cells sorted from blood, taken at week 4, from a patient treated with tofacitinib. This chain uses TRBV29-1 with TRBJ2-1; TRBD1 matches at 8 bases. CDR3 DNA: TGCAGCGTTGATTGGAGGCAGGGGGCAGGTGAGCAGTTCTTC. Translated, it gives CSVDWRQGAGEQFF.